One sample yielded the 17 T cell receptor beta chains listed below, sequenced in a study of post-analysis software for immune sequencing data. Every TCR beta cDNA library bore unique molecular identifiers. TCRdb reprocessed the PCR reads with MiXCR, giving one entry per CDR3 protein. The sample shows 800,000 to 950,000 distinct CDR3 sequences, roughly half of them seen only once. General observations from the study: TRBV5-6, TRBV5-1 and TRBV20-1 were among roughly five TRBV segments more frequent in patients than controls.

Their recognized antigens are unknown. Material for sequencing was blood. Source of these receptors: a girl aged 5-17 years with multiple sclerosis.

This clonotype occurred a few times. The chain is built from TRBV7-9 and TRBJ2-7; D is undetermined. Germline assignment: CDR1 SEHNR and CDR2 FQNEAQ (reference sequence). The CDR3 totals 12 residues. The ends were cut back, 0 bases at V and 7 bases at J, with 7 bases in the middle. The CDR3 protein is CASSLADLEQYF. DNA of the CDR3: TGTGCCAGCAGCTTAGCCGACTTAGAGCAGTACTTC.

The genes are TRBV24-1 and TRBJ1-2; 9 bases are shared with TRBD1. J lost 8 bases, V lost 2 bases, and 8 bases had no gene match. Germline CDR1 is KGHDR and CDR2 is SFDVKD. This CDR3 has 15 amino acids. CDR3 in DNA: TGTGCCACCAGTGATTATCCGGGACAGGGCTCCGGCTACACCTTC. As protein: CATSDYPGQGSGYTF.

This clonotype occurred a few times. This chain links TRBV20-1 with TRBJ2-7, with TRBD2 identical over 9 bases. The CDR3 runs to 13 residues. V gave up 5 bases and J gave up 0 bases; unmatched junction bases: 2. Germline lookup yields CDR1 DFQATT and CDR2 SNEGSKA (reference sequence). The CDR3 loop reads CSAGTSPSYEQYF. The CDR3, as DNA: TGCAGTGCTGGGACTAGCCCCTCCTACGAGCAGTACTTC.

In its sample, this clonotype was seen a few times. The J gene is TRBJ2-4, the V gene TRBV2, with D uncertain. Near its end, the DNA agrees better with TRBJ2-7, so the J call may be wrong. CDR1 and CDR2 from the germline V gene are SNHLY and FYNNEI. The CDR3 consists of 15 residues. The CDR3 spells CASRKQDPTPYEQYF. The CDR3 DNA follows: TGTGCCAGCAGGAAACAAGACCCAACCCCCTACGAGCAGTACTTC.

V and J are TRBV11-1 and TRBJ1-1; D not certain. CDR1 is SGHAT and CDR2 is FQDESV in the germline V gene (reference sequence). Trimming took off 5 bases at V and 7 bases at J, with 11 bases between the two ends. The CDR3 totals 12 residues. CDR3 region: CASSKESIEAFF. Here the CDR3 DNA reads TGTGCCAGCAGCAAGGAATCGATTGAAGCTTTCTTT. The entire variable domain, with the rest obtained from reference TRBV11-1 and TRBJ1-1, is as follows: EAEVAQSPRYKITEKSQAVAFWCDPISGHATLYWYRQILGQGPELLVQFQDESVVDDSQLPKDRFSAERLKGVDSTLKIQPAELGDSAMYLCASSKESIEAFFGQGTRLTVV.

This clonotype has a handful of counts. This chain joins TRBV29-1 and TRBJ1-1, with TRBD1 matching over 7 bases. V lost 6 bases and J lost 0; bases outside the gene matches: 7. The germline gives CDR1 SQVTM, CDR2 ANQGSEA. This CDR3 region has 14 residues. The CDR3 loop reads CSVQGQRVNTEAFF. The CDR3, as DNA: TGCAGCGTGCAGGGACAGAGAGTGAACACTGAAGCTTTCTTT.

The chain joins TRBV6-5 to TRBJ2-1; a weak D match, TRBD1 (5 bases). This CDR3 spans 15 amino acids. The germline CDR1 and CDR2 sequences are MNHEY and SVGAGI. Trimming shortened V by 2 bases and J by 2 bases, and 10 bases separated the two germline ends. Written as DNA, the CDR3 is TGTGCCAGCAGTTACAGGGGAACGGCCTACAATGAGCAGTTCTTC. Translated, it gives CASSYRGTAYNEQFF.

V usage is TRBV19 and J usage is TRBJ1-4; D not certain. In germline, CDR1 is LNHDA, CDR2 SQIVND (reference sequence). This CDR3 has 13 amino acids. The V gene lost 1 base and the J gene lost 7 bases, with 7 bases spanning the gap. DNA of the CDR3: TGTGCCAGTAGTATAGTCACGAGTGAAAAACTGTTTTTT. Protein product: CASSIVTSEKLFF.

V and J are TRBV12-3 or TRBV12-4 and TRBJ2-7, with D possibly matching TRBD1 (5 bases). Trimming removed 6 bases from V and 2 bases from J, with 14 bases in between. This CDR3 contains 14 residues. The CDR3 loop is CASSTDSVPYEQYF. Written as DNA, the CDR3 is TGTGCCAGCAGCACCGACAGTGTTCCCTACGAGCAGTACTTC.

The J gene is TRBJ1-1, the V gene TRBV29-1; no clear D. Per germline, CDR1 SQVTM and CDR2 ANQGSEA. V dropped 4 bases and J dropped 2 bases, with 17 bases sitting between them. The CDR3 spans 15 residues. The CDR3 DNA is TGCAGCGTTGTGGTCTCGGTCATAGTCAACACTGAAGCTTTCTTT. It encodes CSVVVSVIVNTEAFF.

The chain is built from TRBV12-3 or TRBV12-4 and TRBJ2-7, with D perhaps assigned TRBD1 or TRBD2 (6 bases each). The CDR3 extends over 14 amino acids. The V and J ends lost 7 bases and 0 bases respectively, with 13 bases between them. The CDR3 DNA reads TGTGCCAGCATGATAGGGGGGACCTCCTACGAGCAGTACTTC. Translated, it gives CASMIGGTSYEQYF.

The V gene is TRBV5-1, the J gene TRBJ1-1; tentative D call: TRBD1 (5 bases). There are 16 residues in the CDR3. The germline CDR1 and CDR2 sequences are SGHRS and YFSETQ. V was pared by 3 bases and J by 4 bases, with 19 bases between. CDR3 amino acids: CASSSGDLSGGTEAFF. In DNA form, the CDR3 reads TGCGCCAGCAGCTCGGGGGATTTGAGTGGCGGCACTGAAGCTTTCTTT.

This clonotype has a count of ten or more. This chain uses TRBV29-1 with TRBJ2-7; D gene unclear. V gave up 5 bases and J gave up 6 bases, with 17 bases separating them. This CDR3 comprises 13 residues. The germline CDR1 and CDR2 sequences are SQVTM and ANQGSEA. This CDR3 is CSVRFPGSAEQYF. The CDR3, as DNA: TGCAGCGTTCGGTTCCCGGGTTCTGCCGAGCAGTACTTC.

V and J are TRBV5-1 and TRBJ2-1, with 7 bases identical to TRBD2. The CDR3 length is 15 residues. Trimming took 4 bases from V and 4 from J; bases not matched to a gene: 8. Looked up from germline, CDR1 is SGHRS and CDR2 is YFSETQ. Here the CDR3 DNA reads TGCGCCAGCAGCCCCGGACTAGGACCTTACAATGAGCAGTTCTTC. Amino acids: CASSPGLGPYNEQFF.

The CDR3 region is CASRPLQGMNTEAFF. CDR3 nucleotide sequence: TGTGCCAGCAGACCGTTACAGGGGATGAACACTGAAGCTTTCTTT. V and J are TRBV4-2 and TRBJ1-1, with TRBD1 identical over 7 bases. CDR3 length: 15 residues. The ends lost 6 bases at V and 0 bases at J; junction bases unmatched: 7. The V gene's germline CDR1 is LGHNA and CDR2 YNFKEQ.

CDR3 region: CASSQASRTAQYEQYF. CDR3 bases: TGCGCCAGCAGCCAAGCTTCCAGGACAGCACAATACGAGCAGTACTTC. V usage is TRBV4-1 and J usage is TRBJ2-5; perhaps TRBD1 as D (6 bases). The end of the DNA fits TRBJ2-7 better, so the J call may be wrong. Per germline, CDR1 MGHRA and CDR2 YSYEKL. The CDR3 totals 16 residues.

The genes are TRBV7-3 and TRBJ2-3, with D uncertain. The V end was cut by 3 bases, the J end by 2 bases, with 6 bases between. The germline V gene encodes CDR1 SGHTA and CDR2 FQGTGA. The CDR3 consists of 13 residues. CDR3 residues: CASSFDHTDTQYF. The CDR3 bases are TGTGCCAGCAGCTTTGACCACACAGATACGCAGTATTTT.